The clone carrying this T cell receptor beta chain has a handful of counts. The CDR3 totals 13 residues. V gave up 4 bases and J gave up 3 bases; unmatched junction bases: 3. This sample was taken from a study of T-cell memory formation after mild COVID-19. TCRdb re-called the 5' RACE reads through MiXCR, storing one row per CDR3 protein. This table holds hundreds of thousands of distinct CDR3 sequences, 20% to 30% found once. The clonotype originates from an adult woman who had mild COVID-19 (a few samples of this study predate the infection). Cell type and time point are not known. Input material: PBMCs or a T cell subset sorted from them (not recorded which). This chain uses TRBV12-3 or TRBV12-4 with TRBJ2-7, with 7 bases aligning to TRBD1. CDR3 protein: CASSSRDSYEQYF. The CDR3 region has the DNA TGTGCCAGCAGTTCTCGGGACAGCTACGAGCAGTACTTC.